This entry is about one T cell receptor beta chain. Its antigen is still unknown. The entry originates in a study of identical twins. Whole-study findings and limits: The study found weaker excess twin sharing in beta out-of-frame sequences. Within cord blood, abundant beta clonotypes carried fewer insertions, but memory repertoires showed no such trend. Out-of-frame alpha sequences common to twins exhibited a surplus of low generation probability. In monozygotic twins, models underestimated the sharing of out-of-frame TCR alpha.

Germline values: CDR1 MNHNS, CDR2 SASEGT. The CDR3 runs 18 residues. V was trimmed by 3 bases and J by 0 bases, leaving 18 bases between them. Each CDR3 protein is one row after TCRdb ran MiXCR on the 5' RACE reads. The sample comprises a few hundred thousand distinct CDR3 sequences, 7% to 9.5% of which are singletons, and roughly 8.9% rests with the top ten. The clonotype originates from a woman aged 45-59 years in good health. The rearrangement links TRBV6-1 to TRBJ2-4; tentatively, D is TRBD2 (6 bases). The sequenced material came from naive T cells sorted from blood. Here the CDR3 reads CASSEEGMDQLAKNIQYF. The CDR3 coding sequence is TGTGCCAGCAGTGAGGAGGGAATGGACCAGCTAGCCAAAAACATTCAGTACTTC.